A single sample gave rise to the 21 T cell receptor beta chains below, sequenced in a study of T-cell memory formation after mild COVID-19. TCRdb itself ran the 5' RACE reads through MiXCR, one entry per CDR3 protein. The table lists hundreds of thousands of distinct CDR3 sequences, over 7% of them singletons, with approximately 22% in the top ten. Sequencing was done on a sample of PBMCs or a T cell subset sorted from them (not recorded which). The receptor source for this set is a man between 18 and 35 years old who had mild COVID-19 (a few samples of this study predate the infection). Cell type and time point are not known.

The table lists this clonotype with a few counts. This rearrangement joins TRBV7-9 to TRBJ2-5, with TRBD2 matching 10 bases. From germline, CDR1 is SEHNR and CDR2 FQNEAQ (reference sequence). J lost 5 bases, V lost 0 bases, and 6 bases had no gene match. The CDR3 has 16 amino acids. The CDR3 DNA follows: TGTGCCAGCAGCTTAGCAGCGGGGGGGCCTTTGGAGACCCAGTACTTC. It yields the protein CASSLAAGGPLETQYF.

The rearrangement links TRBV6-2 or TRBV6-3 to TRBJ2-7, with D possibly being TRBD1 (6 bases). CDR1 and CDR2 (germline): MNHEY, SVGEGT. This CDR3 has 13 amino acids. V was shortened by 4 bases and J by 5 bases, with 12 bases between the two germline ends. Here the CDR3 reads CASSSLQGHEQYV. Here the CDR3 DNA reads TGTGCCAGCAGTTCCTTACAGGGACACGAGCAGTACGTC.

This clonotype has ten or more counts. This sequence joins TRBV24-1 and TRBJ2-3; D possibly corresponds to TRBD1 (5 bases). The germline V gene encodes CDR1 KGHDR and CDR2 SFDVKD. The CDR3 contains 16 residues. V was shortened by 2 bases and J by 6 bases, with 17 bases between the two germline ends. CDR3 protein: CATSDSAQGYSDTQYF. CDR3 coding DNA: TGTGCCACCAGTGATTCGGCGCAGGGCTATTCGGATACGCAGTATTTT.

The chain is built from TRBV20-1 and TRBJ1-5; D unclear. This CDR3 is built from 16 residues. Trimming took off 6 bases at V and 1 base at J, with 19 bases between the two ends. Germline CDR1 DFQATT, CDR2 SNEGSKA (reference sequence). CDR3 sequence (DNA): TGCAGTGCCAAAAGGCAGGCCCCTTTGAGCAATCAGCCCCAGCATTTT. Translated: CSAKRQAPLSNQPQHF.

This clonotype appeared a few times. V usage is TRBV5-5 and J usage is TRBJ1-5; D uncertain. This CDR3 has 13 residues. Germline V gene lookup returns CDR1 SGHKS and CDR2 YYEKEE (reference sequence). Deletions cut 0 bases from V and 6 bases from J, with 7 bases between. As DNA, the CDR3 is TGTGCCAGCAGCTTGGCCGAAGGTCAGCCCCAGCATTTT. It encodes CASSLAEGQPQHF.

The chain uses TRBV12-3 or TRBV12-4 and TRBJ2-5, with 9 bases fitting TRBD1. The CDR3 is 15 residues long. The V segment lost 5 bases and the J segment 2 bases; nucleotides outside the gene matches: 6. For the CDR3, the DNA is TGTGCCAGCAGTCGGCACGGGACAGGGCAAGAGACCCAGTACTTC. This encodes CASSRHGTGQETQYF.

J is TRBJ2-7 and V is TRBV18; D is unclear. V gave up 3 bases and J gave up 2 bases, with 17 bases separating them. The CDR3 sequence is 16 residues long. The germline V gene encodes CDR1 KGHSH and CDR2 LQKENI. The CDR3 here is CASSPPAQNLPYEQYF. DNA for the CDR3: TGTGCCAGCTCACCCCCAGCCCAGAACCTTCCCTACGAGCAGTACTTC.

The rearrangement links TRBV5-1 to TRBJ2-1, with TRBD2 matching over 12 bases. V gave up 2 bases and J gave up 8 bases; unmatched junction bases: 8. The CDR3 spans 16 residues. Germline V CDR1 and CDR2: SGHRS, YFSETQ. CDR3 sequence: CASSLGLAGSVDEQFF. CDR3 DNA: TGCGCCAGCAGCTTAGGACTAGCGGGGTCGGTAGATGAGCAGTTCTTC.

This clonotype showed up just a few times. The J gene is TRBJ2-5, the V gene TRBV28, with D perhaps given as TRBD1 or TRBD2 (6 bases each). This CDR3 contains 15 residues. The germline gives CDR1 MDHEN, CDR2 SYDVKM. Trimming removed 4 bases from V and 9 bases from J, with 21 bases in between. CDR3 in amino acids: CASSSRLGGLAAQYF. In DNA, the CDR3 is TGTGCCAGCAGTTCTCGTTTAGGGGGGCTCGCGGCCCAGTACTTC. Full variable domain (missing parts from reference TRBV28 and TRBJ2-5): DVKVTQSSRYLVKRTGEKVFLECVQDMDHENMFWYRQDPGLGLRLIYFSYDVKMKEKGDIPEGYSVSREKKERFSLILESASTNQTSMYLCASSSRLGGLAAQYFGPGTRLLVL.

In its sample, this clonotype was seen a few times. V usage is TRBV12-3 or TRBV12-4 and J usage is TRBJ1-1; possibly TRBD1 for D (5 bases). The CDR3 loop spans 14 amino acids. Trimming removed 5 bases from V and 4 bases from J, with 14 bases in between. CDR3 amino acids: CASSPRQGRTEAFF. DNA for the CDR3: TGTGCCAGCAGTCCACGTCAGGGACGCACTGAAGCTTTCTTT.

This clonotype has only a few counts. The V and J genes are TRBV29-1 and TRBJ1-1; maybe TRBD1 (6 bases). Between the trimmed V and J ends, which lost 6 bases and 9 bases, there was a span of 14 bases. The CDR3 loop spans 11 amino acids. CDR1 is SQVTM and CDR2 is ANQGSEA in the germline V gene. CDR3 region: CSVGVRDKAFF. In DNA form, the CDR3 reads TGCAGCGTGGGCGTCCGGGACAAAGCTTTCTTT.

In this sample, this clonotype turned up many times. The chain recombines TRBV5-1 with TRBJ2-1, with 9 bases matching TRBD1. The junction had 7 bases not matched to a gene; V was cut back by 4 bases and J by 8 bases. The germline CDR1 and CDR2 sequences are SGHRS and YFSETQ. The CDR3 is made up of 14 amino acids. Here the CDR3 reads CASSVGQGDDEQFF. CDR3 in DNA: TGCGCCAGCAGCGTGGGACAGGGAGACGATGAGCAGTTCTTC.

This clonotype was counted a few times. Written as DNA, the CDR3 is TGTGCCAGCAGCCCTTCGAAGGGATTTCAGCCCCAGCATTTT. This gives the protein CASSPSKGFQPQHF. V usage is TRBV7-2 and J usage is TRBJ1-5; D gene unclear. Trimming pared 5 bases from V and 6 bases from J, leaving 14 bases between. This CDR3 is 14 amino acids long. CDR1 is SGHTA, CDR2 FQGNSA, per germline.

This clonotype was seen a handful of times. The rearrangement uses TRBV7-2 and TRBJ2-3, with TRBD1 as a possible D gene (6 bases). The germline CDR1 and CDR2 sequences are SGHTA and FQGNSA. V was shortened by 5 bases and J by 4 bases, with 13 bases between the two germline ends. This CDR3 spans 14 amino acids. The DNA of the CDR3 is TGTGCCAGCAGCCCACGGACAGCTCCAGATACGCAGTATTTT. Translation gives CASSPRTAPDTQYF.

V and J are TRBV4-3 and TRBJ2-2; D unresolved. Trimming left V 3 bases short and J 4 bases short, with 9 bases between. The V gene's germline CDR1 is LGHNA and CDR2 YSLEER. The CDR3 totals 14 residues. The CDR3 nucleotides read TGCGCCAGCAGCCACGAGGTCCCCACCGGGGAGCTGTTTTTT. It specifies CASSHEVPTGELFF.

This clonotype was seen at least ten times. V is TRBV7-2 and J is TRBJ1-5, with a possible D match to TRBD1 (6 bases). Trimming stripped 5 bases from V and 5 bases from J, with 10 bases between. The germline CDR1 and CDR2 sequences are SGHTA and FQGNSA. The CDR3 runs to 13 residues. The CDR3 here is CASSTGGHQPQHF. Here the CDR3 DNA reads TGTGCCAGCAGCACGGGGGGGCATCAGCCCCAGCATTTT.

In its sample, this clonotype was seen many times. The chain recombines TRBV6-1 with TRBJ2-5; TRBD2 matches 14 bases. The V and J ends lost 6 bases and 2 bases, in that order; junction bases with no gene match: 5. The germline CDR1 and CDR2 sequences are MNHNS and SASEGT. This CDR3 is 16 amino acids long. CDR3 nucleotide sequence: TGTGCCAGCAGGCGGACTAGCGGGGGGCTACAAGAGACCCAGTACTTC. Its translation is CASRRTSGGLQETQYF.

This clonotype was observed at least ten times. The chain couples TRBV3-1 to TRBJ1-4; 7 bases map to TRBD1. The CDR3 consists of 13 residues. Germline CDR1 is LGHDT and CDR2 is YNNKEL (reference sequence). V shed 3 bases, J shed 7 bases, and the junction held 2 bases outside the gene matches. Here the CDR3 reads CASSHRDSEKLFF. CDR3 coding DNA: TGTGCCAGCAGCCACAGGGACAGTGAAAAACTGTTTTTT.

This clonotype was observed a handful of times. This rearrangement joins TRBV4-3 to TRBJ2-7; weak D call: TRBD1 (6 bases). Germline loops: CDR1 LGHNA, CDR2 YSLEER. Between the trimmed V and J ends, which lost 2 bases and 5 bases, there was a span of 10 bases. The CDR3 is 13 residues long. CDR3 in amino acids: CASSQKRDNEQYF. DNA for the CDR3: TGCGCCAGCAGCCAAAAAAGGGACAACGAGCAGTACTTC.

This clonotype has a handful of counts. The chain is built from TRBV24-1 and TRBJ2-5; D is tentatively TRBD1 or TRBD2 (7 bases each). V was cut by 3 bases and J by 3 bases, with 16 bases left in between. The germline CDR1 and CDR2 sequences are KGHDR and SFDVKD. The CDR3 is 16 amino acids. The DNA of the CDR3 is TGTGCCACCAGTGATGCTCGACAGGGAGGGGAAGAGACCCAGTACTTC. This sequence encodes CATSDARQGGEETQYF.

The J gene is TRBJ2-2, the V gene TRBV5-5; no reliable D call. The germline V and J ends were trimmed by 5 bases and 2 bases, with 10 bases remaining between them. Looked up from germline, CDR1 is SGHKS and CDR2 is YYEKEE (reference sequence). This CDR3 contains 14 residues. CDR3 in amino acids: CASSSDGNTGELFF. The CDR3 nucleotides are TGTGCCAGCAGTTCGGACGGTAACACCGGGGAGCTGTTTTTT.